These 11 T cell receptor beta chains came from one sample sequenced in a study of T cell changes during pregnancy in multiple sclerosis. TCRdb's copy holds only in-frame clones and misses some; the assay was immunoSEQ multiplex PCR. The data contain about 24,000 clones, approximately 86% of them singletons. Sequencing used CD4+ T cells from peripheral blood mononuclear cells, obtained in the second trimester of pregnancy. Source of these receptors: a female donor in good health, enrolled as a control in a pregnancy study.

This clone was counted a single time. The chain recombines TRBV7-8 with TRBJ1-2; TRBD1 matches 8 bases. With 4 bases clipped from V and 7 bases from J, the junction kept 8 bases outside the gene matches. The CDR3 loop spans 14 amino acids. Germline V gene data show CDR1 as SGHVS and CDR2 as FQNEAQ. This CDR3 is CASSSRTGSSGYTF. For the CDR3, the DNA is TGTGCCAGCAGCTCTAGGACAGGGTCCAGTGGCTACACCTTC.

The rearrangement uses TRBV30 and TRBJ1-3; 10 nucleotides align to TRBD1. Germline V gives CDR1 GTSNPN, CDR2 SVGIG (reference sequence). V shed 3 bases and J 2 bases; nucleotides not matched to a gene: 4. This CDR3 has 15 amino acids. CDR3 DNA: TGTGCCTGGAGCGCCGACAGGGGGCCTGGAAACACCATATATTTT. Amino acids: CAWSADRGPGNTIYF.

The chain carries TRBV5-4 and TRBJ2-7; TRBD2 might be the D (6 bases). Germline V gene sequence: CDR1 SGHNT, CDR2 YYREEE (reference sequence). This CDR3 is built from 12 residues. V was pared by 6 bases and J by 0 bases, with 7 bases between. The CDR3 reads CASTGSSYEQYF. The CDR3 DNA is TGTGCCAGCACCGGGAGCTCCTACGAGCAGTACTTC.

This clone was detected only a few times. This rearrangement joins TRBV30 to TRBJ1-1; 10 nucleotides agree with TRBD1. V lost 2 bases to trimming and J lost 3 bases; unmatched junction nucleotides: 9. From germline, CDR1 is GTSNPN and CDR2 SVGIG (reference sequence). The CDR3 covers 16 residues. The CDR3 region is CAWSSWGTGVYTEAFF. CDR3 nucleotide sequence: TGTGCCTGGAGTAGTTGGGGGACAGGGGTGTACACTGAAGCTTTCTTT.

The V gene is TRBV28, the J gene TRBJ2-2; D remains unclear. Germline values: CDR1 MDHEN, CDR2 SYDVKM. The V and J ends lost 8 bases and 5 bases respectively, with 12 bases between them. This CDR3 is 13 amino acids long. The CDR3 sequence: CASLFYSTGELFF. The CDR3 region has the DNA TGTGCCAGCCTGTTTTATAGTACCGGGGAGCTGTTTTTT.

The CDR3 sequence is CSVDTGYNEQFF. CDR3 in DNA: TGCAGCGTTGATACAGGCTACAATGAGCAGTTCTTC. This chain uses TRBV29-1 with TRBJ2-1; D is possibly TRBD1 (5 bases). This CDR3 comprises 12 residues. V shed 3 bases and J shed 3 bases, with 6 bases lying between them. From germline, CDR1 is SQVTM and CDR2 ANQGSEA.

This chain joins TRBV18 and TRBJ1-1, with 12 bases matching TRBD1. The germline V gene encodes CDR1 KGHSH and CDR2 LQKENI. With 6 bases clipped from V and 5 bases from J, the junction kept 13 bases outside the gene matches. The CDR3 runs 17 residues. The CDR3 here is CASSKGTGGSVETEAFF. In DNA, the CDR3 is TGTGCCAGCTCTAAGGGGACAGGGGGCTCGGTGGAGACTGAAGCTTTCTTT. Looking up the rest from reference TRBV18 and TRBJ1-1 gives the full variable domain: NAGVMQNPRHLVRRRGQEARLRCSPMKGHSHVYWYRQLPEEGLKFMVYLQKENIIDESGMPKERFSAEFPKEGPSILRIQQVVRGDSAAYFCASSKGTGGSVETEAFFGQGTRLTVV.

The gene calls are TRBV7-9 and TRBJ1-4; maybe TRBD1 (5 bases). V lost 2 bases to trimming and J lost 8 bases, with 9 bases between them. This CDR3 is 13 amino acids long. Per germline, CDR1 SEHNR and CDR2 FQNEAQ (reference sequence). The CDR3, as DNA: TGTGCCAGCAGCTTATCGGGGGGGGAAAAACTGTTTTTT. Protein: CASSLSGGEKLFF. The entire variable domain, with the rest obtained from reference TRBV7-9 and TRBJ1-4, is as follows: DTGVSQNPRHKITKRGQNVTFRCDPISEHNRLYWYRQTLGQGPEFLTYFQNEAQLEKSRLLSDRFSAERPKGSFSTLEIQRTEQGDSAMYLCASSLSGGEKLFFGSGTQLSVL.

The chain is built from TRBV5-1 and TRBJ2-1; D possibly corresponds to TRBD2 (5 bases). The CDR3 covers 16 residues. CDR1 and CDR2 (germline): SGHRS, YFSETQ. V gave up 1 base and J gave up 0 bases, with 11 bases separating them. The CDR3, as DNA: TGCGCCAGCAGCTTGTCGGGGAGAAGCTCCTACAATGAGCAGTTCTTC. Encoded protein: CASSLSGRSSYNEQFF.

The rearrangement links TRBV7-9 to TRBJ2-7; D may be TRBD2 (6 bases). Trimming stripped 3 bases from V and 4 bases from J, with 13 bases between. The CDR3 has 14 amino acids. Germline CDR1 and CDR2: SEHNR and FQNEAQ (reference sequence). The CDR3 DNA is TGTGCCAGCAGCTTTGGGGGAGGAAATTACGAGCAGTACTTC. It specifies CASSFGGGNYEQYF.

The J gene is TRBJ2-1, the V gene TRBV5-4, with D possibly being TRBD2 (5 bases). Germline assignment: CDR1 SGHNT and CDR2 YYREEE (reference sequence). V was pared by 0 bases and J by 2 bases, with 9 bases between. The CDR3 consists of 15 residues. The CDR3 region has the DNA TGTGCCAGCAGCTTGGGGACTCATACCTACAATGAGCAGTTCTTC. This sequence encodes CASSLGTHTYNEQFF. The full variable domain, in which reference TRBV5-4 and TRBJ2-1 provide the parts outside the CDR3, is ETGVTQSPTHLIKTRGQQVTLRCSSQSGHNTVSWYQQALGQGPQFIFQYYREEENGRGNFPPRFSGLQFPNYSSELNVNALELDDSALYLCASSLGTHTYNEQFFGPGTRLTVL.